This TCR beta chain was retrieved from a study of metastatic and nonmetastatic thyroid tumors. On the study more broadly: Comparison of repertoires was carried out across blood and tumor or nodule tissue from malignant and benign thyroid patients.

V was trimmed by 5 bases and J by 3 bases, leaving 16 bases between them. The CDR3 consists of 15 residues. Patients were all untreated before their thyroid surgery. This clone showed up many times. Antigen: not known. At the DNA level, this CDR3 is encoded by other sequences in the same sample as well. Per the study methods: A classifier for distant metastasis in papillary thyroid cancer was constructed using CDR3 differences observed across clinicopathological groups. TCRdb re-clonotyped the PCR reads through MiXCR. The V and J calls follow TCRdb's processing rather than the paper's. This sample has tens of thousands of clones; approximately 20% occur once, and the top ten carry around 4%. General study points: As reported, TCR beta diversity in blood and tumor was significantly higher in malignant thyroid tumors than in benign nodules.

The chain carries TRBV12-3 or TRBV12-4 and TRBJ2-5; D remains unclear. This TCR was sampled from a female donor with papillary thyroid cancer or a benign thyroid nodule (not recorded which). Some clones in this sample may be carry-over from other donors' samples. The sample comprised blood. The chain's CDR3 is CASSPLWREKETQYF. The CDR3 DNA follows: TGTGCCAGCAGTCCGCTCTGGCGTGAGAAAGAGACCCAGTACTTC.